This T cell receptor (beta chain) was recovered during a study of cytomegalovirus exposure and HLA in healthy donors. Use of 60 Vbeta and 13 Jbeta primers characterized the PCR. The method was immunoSEQ multiplex PCR; TCRdb's version includes in-frame clones alone and lacks a portion of them. The sample records a few hundred thousand clones, approximately 80% being singletons. General study results and limits: The majority of CMV-associated TCR beta chains were reported as apparently HLA-restricted in a later analysis. Earlier analysis found most TCR beta V segments productive about 87% or about 30% of the time.

Notes on this clone: Its target is not known.

The clonotype originates from a woman aged 55-75 years in good health and CMV-seropositive. The specimen sequenced was PBMCs.

The CDR3 reads CASSQGGSTTYNEQFF. As DNA, the CDR3 is TGCGCCAGCAGCCAAGGTGGGAGCACGACCTACAATGAGCAGTTCTTC. The rearrangement joins TRBV4-1 to TRBJ2-1; TRBD2 is a possible D gene (5 bases). Per germline, CDR1 MGHRA and CDR2 YSYEKL. Trimming cost V 1 base and J 2 bases, with 12 bases left between them. This CDR3 region has 16 residues.